A single sample is the source of the 28 T cell receptor beta chains below, sequenced in a study of memory CD4+ T cells and cytomegalovirus serostatus. Single viable CD3+CD4+CD8-CD45RO+ cells were sorted as the memory CD4+ T cells. Here immunoSEQ multiplex PCR was the method, and the copy in TCRdb shows in-frame clones only, minus some. This table holds more than 40,000 clones, around 80% found once. The specimen was memory CD4+ T cells from blood. The source of these receptors is an adult in good health and CMV-seronegative.

The chain is built from TRBV14 and TRBJ2-7; TRBD1 matches 9 bases. The V gene end was trimmed by 2 bases and the J gene end by 5 bases; junction bases not matched to a gene: 7. Per the germline V gene, CDR1 is SGHDN and CDR2 is FVKESK. This CDR3 has 15 residues. The CDR3 coding sequence is TGTGCCAGCAGCCAAATGGGGACAGGGCTCAACGAGCAGTACTTC. Translating gives CASSQMGTGLNEQYF.

The chain couples TRBV10-2 to TRBJ1-4; 7 nucleotides match TRBD1. Germline V gives CDR1 WSHSY, CDR2 SAAADI. V shed 8 bases, J shed 8 bases, and the junction held 14 bases outside the gene matches. CDR3 length equals 15 residues. DNA of the CDR3: TGCGCCAGCGGGGAGGGCCGGGACAGATTGGAAAAACTGTTTTTT. Residues: CASGEGRDRLEKLFF.

This clone showed up just a few times. The rearrangement joins TRBV7-2 to TRBJ1-2; a possible D gene is TRBD1 (6 bases). CDR1 is SGHTA, CDR2 FQGNSA, per germline. The CDR3 is 14 amino acids. V lost 5 bases and J lost 6, with 16 bases in between. The CDR3 coding sequence is TGTGCCAGCAGCGTCAGGGGTAGTGACGATGGCTACACCTTC. Encoded protein: CASSVRGSDDGYTF.

This clone was recorded once. The V gene is TRBV6-5, the J gene TRBJ2-7; 12 bases line up with TRBD2. The CDR3 extends over 14 amino acids. Germline-derived CDR1 and CDR2 are MNHEY and SVGAGI. J lost 7 bases, V lost 7 bases, and 8 bases had no gene match. The CDR3 protein is CASTTSGRSLEQYF. Written as DNA, the CDR3 is TGTGCCAGCACCACTAGCGGGAGGAGTTTGGAGCAGTACTTC.

This clone was observed a handful of times. The V and J genes are TRBV7-9 and TRBJ1-3; D may be TRBD1 (6 bases). The CDR3 consists of 15 residues. Germline lookup yields CDR1 SEHNR and CDR2 FQNEAQ (reference sequence). Trimming pared 5 bases from V and 1 base from J, leaving 12 bases between. In nucleotides, the CDR3 is TGTGCCAGCAGCCTAATGAGGGGGTCTGGAAACACCATATATTTT. Protein sequence: CASSLMRGSGNTIYF. Filled out from reference TRBV7-9 and TRBJ1-3, the complete variable domain reads DTGVSQNPRHKITKRGQNVTFRCDPISEHNRLYWYRQTLGQGPEFLTYFQNEAQLEKSRLLSDRFSAERPKGSFSTLEIQRTEQGDSAMYLCASSLMRGSGNTIYFGEGSWLTVV.

V and J are TRBV5-1 and TRBJ2-7; perhaps TRBD1 as D (6 bases). CDR1 and CDR2 from the germline V gene are SGHRS and YFSETQ. The germline V and J ends were trimmed by 0 bases and 4 bases, with 8 bases remaining between them. The CDR3 sequence is 13 residues long. The CDR3 loop reads CASSLEDSYEQYF. DNA for the CDR3: TGCGCCAGCAGCTTGGAGGACAGTTACGAGCAGTACTTC.

The chain uses TRBV2 and TRBJ2-5; 10 positions match TRBD1. CDR3 length: 14 amino acids. CDR1 is SNHLY and CDR2 is FYNNEI in the germline V gene. V gave up 10 bases and J gave up 5 bases; unmatched junction bases: 10. The CDR3 region has the DNA TGTGCCACAGCCGGACAGGGGGGGCAGGAGACCCAGTACTTC. Protein: CATAGQGGQETQYF.

The genes are TRBV30 and TRBJ2-5; D not certain. The J call may be incorrect, as the DNA end agrees better with TRBJ2-7. This CDR3 is built from 11 residues. Germline loops: CDR1 GTSNPN, CDR2 SVGIG (reference sequence). This CDR3 reads CAWRVGYEQYF. The CDR3 DNA reads as TGTGCCTGGAGGGTTGGCTACGAGCAGTACTTC.

This rearrangement joins TRBV11-3 to TRBJ2-7, with TRBD1 matching 11 bases. V lost 7 bases to trimming and J lost 6 bases; unmatched junction nucleotides: 14. The length of the CDR3 is 16 residues. The germline CDR1 and CDR2 sequences are SGHNT and YENEEA. The DNA for the CDR3 is TGTGCCAGCAACCTTCTGGACAGGGGGCGGTCGGGCGAGCAGTACTTC. Amino acids: CASNLLDRGRSGEQYF.

The chain joins TRBV6-5 to TRBJ2-5, with 8 bases identical to TRBD2. CDR3 length: 16 amino acids. CDR1 is MNHEY, CDR2 SVGAGI, per germline. V lost 0 bases and J lost 4; bases outside the gene matches: 7. CDR3 in DNA: TGTGCCAGCAGTTACTCGAGCGGGAGCGGGGGAGAGACCCAGTACTTC. This encodes CASSYSSGSGGETQYF.

The gene calls are TRBV28 and TRBJ1-3; no clear D. The CDR3 consists of 15 residues. Trimming stripped 2 bases from V and 0 bases from J, with 8 bases between. Germline V gene sequence: CDR1 MDHEN, CDR2 SYDVKM. This chain's CDR3 is CASSLRPSSGNTIYF. The CDR3 DNA reads as TGTGCCAGCAGTTTAAGACCCAGCTCTGGAAACACCATATATTTT.

The chain is built from TRBV19 and TRBJ1-1; the D gene is possibly TRBD1 (6 bases). The CDR3 is 14 amino acids. The germline V and J ends were trimmed by 5 bases and 1 base, with 11 bases remaining between them. In germline, CDR1 is LNHDA, CDR2 SQIVND (reference sequence). CDR3 sequence (DNA): TGTGCCAGTAGTCTCCAGACAGGGAACACTGAAGCTTTCTTT. It encodes CASSLQTGNTEAFF. The entire variable domain, with the rest obtained from reference TRBV19 and TRBJ1-1, is as follows: DGGITQSPKYLFRKEGQNVTLSCEQNLNHDAMYWYRQDPGQGLRLIYYSQIVNDFQKGDIAEGYSVSREKKESFPLTVTSAQKNPTAFYLCASSLQTGNTEAFFGQGTRLTVV.

The rearrangement links TRBV7-2 to TRBJ1-3; 7 bases line up with TRBD1. Germline CDR1 and CDR2: SGHTA and FQGNSA. V shed 6 bases and J 11 bases; nucleotides not matched to a gene: 10. The CDR3 extends over 13 amino acids. The CDR3 is CASSRDSSKAIYF. CDR3 nucleotide sequence: TGTGCCAGCAGTAGGGACAGCTCCAAAGCCATATATTTT. Full variable domain (remainder filled in from reference TRBV7-2 and TRBJ1-3): GAGVSQSPSNKVTEKGKDVELRCDPISGHTALYWYRQSLGQGLEFLIYFQGNSAPDKSGLPSDRFSAERTGGSVSTLTIQRTQQEDSAVYLCASSRDSSKAIYFGEGSWLTVV.

This chain joins TRBV7-2 and TRBJ1-5, with D perhaps matching TRBD1 (5 bases). The CDR3 is 17 amino acids. Germline V CDR1 and CDR2: SGHTA, FQGNSA. V was clipped by 5 bases and J by 2 bases, with 19 bases between them. The CDR3: CASSVLPLRDRNQPQHF. In nucleotides, the CDR3 is TGTGCCAGCAGCGTGCTCCCCCTTCGGGACCGCAATCAGCCCCAGCATTTT.

V and J are TRBV7-8 and TRBJ1-4; no clear D gene. Germline CDR1 is SGHVS and CDR2 is FQNEAQ. V lost 5 bases and J lost 8, with 15 bases in between. CDR3 size: 14 residues. CDR3 sequence reads: CASSIGPGGEKLFF. In DNA form, the CDR3 reads TGTGCCAGCAGCATCGGCCCGGGAGGGGAAAAACTGTTTTTT. Combining the CDR3 with reference TRBV7-8 and TRBJ1-4 gives the whole variable domain GAGVSQSPRYKVAKRGQDVALRCDPISGHVSLFWYQQALGQGPEFLTYFQNEAQLDKSGLPSDRFFAERPEGSVSTLKIQRTQQEDSAVYLCASSIGPGGEKLFFGSGTQLSVL.

In its sample, this clone was seen a few times. The V and J genes are TRBV15 and TRBJ2-5; possibly TRBD2 for D (6 bases). Trimming shortened V by 3 bases and J by 3 bases, and 11 bases separated the two germline ends. Germline CDR1 LNHNV, CDR2 YYDKDF (reference sequence). The CDR3 has 14 residues. CDR3 protein: CATSRGGTEETQYF. CDR3 DNA sequence: TGTGCCACCAGCAGGGGGGGTACGGAAGAGACCCAGTACTTC.

J is TRBJ2-2 and V is TRBV28; 9 bases are shared with TRBD1. The CDR3 loop spans 16 amino acids. V dropped 6 bases and J dropped 4; count of bases not matched to a gene: 9. Germline V gene data show CDR1 as MDHEN and CDR2 as SYDVKM. The CDR3 is CASSTPGQGPTGELFF. CDR3 DNA sequence: TGTGCCAGCAGCACTCCGGGACAGGGACCCACCGGGGAGCTGTTTTTT.

V gene TRBV11-3 combines with J gene TRBJ2-1; D uncertain. The CDR3 has 14 residues. CDR1 and CDR2 (germline): SGHNT, YENEEA. V gave up 1 base and J gave up 9 bases, with 13 bases separating them. CDR3 nucleotides: TGTGCCAGCAGCTTAGGGACCCCTCGTGGTGAGCAGTTCTTC. Its protein is CASSLGTPRGEQFF.

J is TRBJ2-5 and V is TRBV12-2; the D call TRBD2 from the table was never checked on the DNA. TRBV12-2 is a pseudogene segment. The CDR3 spans 12 residues. The DNA of the CDR3 is TGTGCAAGTCGCTTAAACGGGAAGACCCAGTACTTC. Residues: CASRLNGKTQYF.

This chain uses TRBV28 with TRBJ1-5; weak D call: TRBD1 (6 bases). The V end lost 5 bases, the J end lost 6 bases, and 11 bases lay between the germline ends. There are 13 residues in the CDR3. Germline assignment: CDR1 MDHEN and CDR2 SYDVKM. For the CDR3, the DNA is TGTGCCAGCAGTCGTGGGACACCTCAGCCCCAGCATTTT. Its translation: CASSRGTPQPQHF.

This chain uses TRBV15 with TRBJ2-7; D is perhaps TRBD2 (5 bases). The germline V gene encodes CDR1 LNHNV and CDR2 YYDKDF (reference sequence). Trimming pared 9 bases from V and 0 bases from J, leaving 21 bases between. The CDR3 runs to 16 residues. CDR3 DNA sequence: TGTGCCACGGCCGGCGGGCGGACCCAGCGCTCCTACGAGCAGTACTTC. Residues: CATAGGRTQRSYEQYF.

The chain combines TRBV7-3 with TRBJ1-5; D possibly corresponds to TRBD1 (5 bases). Between the trimmed V and J ends, which lost 4 bases and 2 bases, there was a span of 12 bases. The germline gives CDR1 SGHTA, CDR2 FQGTGA. The CDR3 is 15 residues long. CDR3 nucleotide sequence: TGTGCCAGCAGCTCGTACGGGACTCGCAATCAGCCCCAGCATTTT. Amino acids: CASSSYGTRNQPQHF.

The chain links TRBV6-4 to TRBJ1-1, with D possibly being TRBD1 (5 bases). Trimming left V 6 bases short and J 0 bases short, with 11 bases between. Germline V gives CDR1 MRHNA, CDR2 SNTAGT. The CDR3 covers 14 residues. In nucleotides, the CDR3 is TGTGCCAGCAGCCCCGGGGGAGTGAACACTGAAGCTTTCTTT. Protein product: CASSPGGVNTEAFF.

The chain joins TRBV5-1 to TRBJ2-3, with 13 bases that match TRBD2. CDR1 SGHRS and CDR2 YFSETQ come from the germline V gene. The V segment lost 0 bases and the J segment 0 bases; nucleotides outside the gene matches: 1. The CDR3 runs 17 residues. CDR3 sequence (DNA): TGCGCCAGCAGCTTGGGGACTAGCGGGGGAAGCACAGATACGCAGTATTTT. Protein product: CASSLGTSGGSTDTQYF.

This CDR3 is CASSLAGRDGTEAFF. The CDR3 DNA is TGCGCCAGCAGCTTGGCCGGCAGGGATGGCACTGAAGCTTTCTTT. The chain couples TRBV5-1 to TRBJ1-1; a possible D gene is TRBD1 (5 bases). CDR1 is SGHRS and CDR2 is YFSETQ in the germline V gene. The CDR3 is 15 residues long. Trimming pared 0 bases from V and 4 bases from J, leaving 13 bases between.

The chain is built from TRBV7-2 and TRBJ2-5; D not resolved. V lost 5 bases to trimming and J lost 2 bases, with 9 bases between them. The CDR3 has 13 residues. The germline CDR1 and CDR2 sequences are SGHTA and FQGNSA. The CDR3 region is CASSRQTQETQYF. The CDR3 DNA reads as TGTGCCAGCAGCCGGCAAACTCAAGAGACCCAGTACTTC.

This clone was picked up a small number of times. V is TRBV5-8 and J is TRBJ2-7; D is unresolved. The CDR3 covers 14 residues. Germline V gene sequence: CDR1 SGHTS, CDR2 YDEGEE. The V end lost 0 bases, the J end lost 2 bases, and 9 bases lay between the germline ends. CDR3 sequence reads: CASSLVGLTYEQYF. The CDR3 DNA reads TGTGCCAGCAGCTTGGTGGGTCTTACCTACGAGCAGTACTTC. Filled out from reference TRBV5-8 and TRBJ2-7, the complete variable domain reads EAGVTQSPTHLIKTRGQQATLRCSPISGHTSVYWYQQALGLGLQFLLWYDEGEERNRGNFPPRFSGRQFPNYSSELNVNALELEDSALYLCASSLVGLTYEQYFGPGTRLTVT.

The chain joins TRBV25-1 to TRBJ1-4; 7 bases line up with TRBD1. Trimming at V came to 7 bases and at J to 6 bases, leaving 14 bases not matched to a gene. The CDR3 loop spans 16 amino acids. Germline-derived CDR1 and CDR2 are MGHDK and SYGVNS. In nucleotides, the CDR3 is TGTGCCAGCAACCTAAGCCCGGGACAGCGGCATGAAAAACTGTTTTTT. This encodes CASNLSPGQRHEKLFF.